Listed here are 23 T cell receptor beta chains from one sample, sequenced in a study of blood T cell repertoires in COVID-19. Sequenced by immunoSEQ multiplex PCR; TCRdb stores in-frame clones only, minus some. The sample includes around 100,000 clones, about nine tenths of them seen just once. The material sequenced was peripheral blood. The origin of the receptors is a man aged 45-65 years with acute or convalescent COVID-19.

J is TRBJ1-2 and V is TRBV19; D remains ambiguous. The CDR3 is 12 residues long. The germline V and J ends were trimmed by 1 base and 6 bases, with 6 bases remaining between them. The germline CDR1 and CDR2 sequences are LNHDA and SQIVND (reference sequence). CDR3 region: CASSIAGHGYTF. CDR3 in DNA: TGTGCCAGTAGTATAGCCGGTCATGGCTACACCTTC.

In nucleotides, the CDR3 is TGTGCCAGCAGTCGGGACAGCTACAATGAGCAGTTCTTC. Translating gives CASSRDSYNEQFF. V is TRBV6-4 and J is TRBJ2-1, with 7 bases lining up with TRBD1. The CDR3 spans 13 residues. The germline gives CDR1 MRHNA, CDR2 SNTAGT. V shed 5 bases and J 3 bases; nucleotides not matched to a gene: 1.

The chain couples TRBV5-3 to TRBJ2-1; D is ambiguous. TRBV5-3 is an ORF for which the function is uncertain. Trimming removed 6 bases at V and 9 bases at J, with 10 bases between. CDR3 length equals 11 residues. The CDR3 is CARTPPREQFF. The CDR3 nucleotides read TGTGCCAGAACCCCCCCCCGTGAGCAGTTCTTC.

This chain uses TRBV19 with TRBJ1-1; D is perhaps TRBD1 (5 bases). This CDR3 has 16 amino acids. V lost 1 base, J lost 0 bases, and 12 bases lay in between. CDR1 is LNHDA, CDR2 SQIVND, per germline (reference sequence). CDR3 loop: CASSIGGSELNTEAFF. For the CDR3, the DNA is TGTGCCAGTAGTATAGGGGGCAGTGAATTGAACACTGAAGCTTTCTTT.

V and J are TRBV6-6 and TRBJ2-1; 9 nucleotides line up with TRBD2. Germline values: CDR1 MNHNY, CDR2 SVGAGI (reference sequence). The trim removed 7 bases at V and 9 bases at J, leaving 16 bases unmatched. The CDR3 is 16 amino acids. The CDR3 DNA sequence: TGTGCCAGCAATCCCCCCCCAGCGGGAGGTCCGGGTGAGCAGTTCTTC. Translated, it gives CASNPPPAGGPGEQFF.

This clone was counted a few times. CDR3 in amino acids: CASSFRQQGNEKLFF. Written as DNA, the CDR3 is TGTGCCAGCAGTTTCAGGCAGCAGGGGAATGAAAAACTGTTTTTT. This chain joins TRBV27 and TRBJ1-4, with TRBD1 as a possible D gene (6 bases). Between the trimmed V and J ends, which lost 3 bases and 5 bases, there was a span of 13 bases. The CDR3 has 15 amino acids. CDR1 and CDR2 (germline): MNHEY, SMNVEV (reference sequence).

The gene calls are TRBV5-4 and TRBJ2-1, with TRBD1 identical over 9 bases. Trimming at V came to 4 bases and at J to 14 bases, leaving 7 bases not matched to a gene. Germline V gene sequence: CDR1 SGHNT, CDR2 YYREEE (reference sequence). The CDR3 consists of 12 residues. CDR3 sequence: CASSEQGAEEFF. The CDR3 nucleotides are TGTGCCAGCAGCGAACAGGGGGCGGAGGAGTTCTTC.

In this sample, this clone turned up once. CDR3 coding DNA: TGTGCCAGCAGTTTATCAGCACCATCCTACGAGCAGTACTTC. Residues: CASSLSAPSYEQYF. The genes are TRBV27 and TRBJ2-7, with D uncertain. Trimming left V 0 bases short and J 1 base short, with 7 bases between. Germline V gives CDR1 MNHEY, CDR2 SMNVEV (reference sequence). CDR3 length: 14 residues.

CDR3 coding DNA: TGTGCCAGCAGCTTAGATTTCATAGACGGGACTTACTTC. It encodes CASSLDFIDGTYF. This rearrangement joins TRBV7-2 to TRBJ2-7; D is possibly TRBD2 (6 bases). Germline V lookup: CDR1 SGHTA, CDR2 FQGNSA. The CDR3 covers 13 residues. Deletions cut 1 base from V and 13 bases from J, with 17 bases between.

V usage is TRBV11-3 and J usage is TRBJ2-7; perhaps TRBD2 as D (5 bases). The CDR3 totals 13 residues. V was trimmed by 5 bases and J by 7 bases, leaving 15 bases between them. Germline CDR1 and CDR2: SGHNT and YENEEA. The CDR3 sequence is CASSRGGAGEQYF. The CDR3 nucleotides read TGTGCCAGCAGCCGGGGTGGCGCCGGGGAGCAGTACTTC.

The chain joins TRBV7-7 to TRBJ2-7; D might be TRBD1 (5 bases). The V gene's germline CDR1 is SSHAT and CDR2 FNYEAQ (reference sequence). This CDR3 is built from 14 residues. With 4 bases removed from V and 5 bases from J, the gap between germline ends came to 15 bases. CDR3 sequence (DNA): TGTGCCAGCAGCTGTGTGGGGCGGAAGAACGAGCAGTACTTC. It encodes CASSCVGRKNEQYF.

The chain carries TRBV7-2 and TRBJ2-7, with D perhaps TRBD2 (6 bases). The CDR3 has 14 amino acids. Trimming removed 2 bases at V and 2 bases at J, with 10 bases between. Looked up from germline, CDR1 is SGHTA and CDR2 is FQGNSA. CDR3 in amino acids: CASSLTGVPYEQYF. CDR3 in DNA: TGTGCCAGCAGCTTAACGGGAGTACCCTACGAGCAGTACTTC.

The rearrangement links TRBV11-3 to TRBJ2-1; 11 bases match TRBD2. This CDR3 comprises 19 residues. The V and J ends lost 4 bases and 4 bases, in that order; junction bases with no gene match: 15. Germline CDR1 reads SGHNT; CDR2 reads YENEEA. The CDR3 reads CASSSLAIAGGTGYNEQFF. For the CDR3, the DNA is TGTGCCAGCAGCTCCCTGGCGATAGCGGGAGGGACGGGGTACAATGAGCAGTTCTTC.

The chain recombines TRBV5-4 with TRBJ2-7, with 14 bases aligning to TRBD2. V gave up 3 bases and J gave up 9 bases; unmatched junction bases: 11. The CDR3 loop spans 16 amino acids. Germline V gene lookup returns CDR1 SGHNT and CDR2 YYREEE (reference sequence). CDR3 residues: CASSWAGTSGSRGQYF. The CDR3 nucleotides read TGTGCCAGCAGCTGGGCCGGGACTAGCGGGAGTCGAGGGCAGTACTTC.

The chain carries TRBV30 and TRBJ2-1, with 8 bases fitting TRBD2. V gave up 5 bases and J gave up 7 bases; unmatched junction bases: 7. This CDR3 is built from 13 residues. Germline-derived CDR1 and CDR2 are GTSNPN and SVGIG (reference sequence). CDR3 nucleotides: TGTGCCTGGGGGGAGGCTAGCGGGAATGAGCAGTTCTTC. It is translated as CAWGEASGNEQFF.

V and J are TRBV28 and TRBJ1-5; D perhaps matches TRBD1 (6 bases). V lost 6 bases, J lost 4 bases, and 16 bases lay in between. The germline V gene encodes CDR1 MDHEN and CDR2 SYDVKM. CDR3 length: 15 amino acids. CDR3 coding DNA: TGTGCCAGCAGATTGACAGGAGTAGCAAATCAGCCCCAGCATTTT. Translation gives CASRLTGVANQPQHF.

The CDR3 DNA follows: TGTGCCAGCAGCCAAGGAGTGCCGGATACGCAGTATTTT. Translating it yields CASSQGVPDTQYF. V and J are TRBV3-1 (or the pseudogene TRBV3-2) and TRBJ2-3; D uncertain. The CDR3 contains 13 residues. The V end was cut by 1 base, the J end by 6 bases, with 8 bases between. Germline V gene sequence: CDR1 LGHDT, CDR2 YNNKEL (reference sequence).

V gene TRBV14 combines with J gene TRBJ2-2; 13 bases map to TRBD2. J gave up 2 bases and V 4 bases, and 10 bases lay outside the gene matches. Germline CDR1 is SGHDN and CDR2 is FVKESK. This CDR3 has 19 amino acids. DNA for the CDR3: TGTGCCAGCAGCCGATTCCCGGGACTAGCGGGGCGTAACACCGGGGAGCTGTTTTTT. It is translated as CASSRFPGLAGRNTGELFF.

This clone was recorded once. The CDR3 loop is CASSLVGGLETQYF. Written as DNA, the CDR3 is TGTGCCAGCAGCTTAGTGGGAGGGCTGGAGACCCAGTACTTC. The V call is TRBV5-5, the J call TRBJ2-5; 7 bases agree with TRBD2. CDR1 and CDR2 from the germline V gene are SGHKS and YYEKEE (reference sequence). This CDR3 spans 14 amino acids. V trimming: 2 bases; J trimming: 5 bases; junction bases outside the gene matches: 6. The whole variable domain, filled in from reference TRBV5-5 and TRBJ2-5, reads DAGVTQSPTHLIKTRGQQVTLRCSPISGHKSVSWYQQVLGQGPQFIFQYYEKEERGRGNFPDRFSARQFPNYSSELNVNALLLGDSALYLCASSLVGGLETQYFGPGTRLLVL.

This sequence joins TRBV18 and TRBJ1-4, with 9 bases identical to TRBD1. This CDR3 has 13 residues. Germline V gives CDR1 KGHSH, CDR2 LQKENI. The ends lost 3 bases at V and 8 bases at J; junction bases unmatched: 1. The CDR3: CASSPGQGEKLFF. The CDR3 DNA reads TGTGCCAGCTCACCGGGACAGGGCGAAAAACTGTTTTTT.

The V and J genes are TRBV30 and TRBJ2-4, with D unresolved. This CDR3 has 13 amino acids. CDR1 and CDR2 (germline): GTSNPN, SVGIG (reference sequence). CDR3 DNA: TGTGTTATGGGCACCCTCGCCAAAAACATTCAGTACTTC. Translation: CVMGTLAKNIQYF.

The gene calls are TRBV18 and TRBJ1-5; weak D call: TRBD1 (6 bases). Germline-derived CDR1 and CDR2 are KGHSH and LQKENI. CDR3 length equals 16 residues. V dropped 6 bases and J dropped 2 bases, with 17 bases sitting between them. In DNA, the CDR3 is TGTGCCAGCTCCCCCAGGGGAAGGGTTGGCAATCAGCCCCAGCATTTT. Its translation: CASSPRGRVGNQPQHF.

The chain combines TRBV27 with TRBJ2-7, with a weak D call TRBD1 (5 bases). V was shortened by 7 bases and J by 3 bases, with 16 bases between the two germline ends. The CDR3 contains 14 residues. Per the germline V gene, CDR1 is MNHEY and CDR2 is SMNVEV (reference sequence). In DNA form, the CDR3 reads TGTGCCAGCACCCGATCAGGGTCAGGCTACGAGCAGTACTTC. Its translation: CASTRSGSGYEQYF.